The T cell receptor (beta chain) described here comes from a study of cytomegalovirus exposure and HLA in healthy donors (dated by TCRdb to 2015 to 2018). At the level of the whole study: An earlier analysis of some 620 of the donors reported under 300 Gb of sequence data and 117 million unique TCR beta sequences obtained from 150 million to 200 million T cells. To predict cytomegalovirus infection status, the study combined high-throughput TCR immunosequencing, statistical association of individual TCRs with disease status, and machine learning. Across 398 genotyped donors of the cohort, an average of roughly 230,000 unique TCR beta nucleotide sequences per donor were sequenced, and approximately 17% of those sequences were non-productive. Using immunosequencing, the study profiled T cell repertoires from roughly 650 subjects and related those repertoires to cytomegalovirus serostatus. All discovery cohort repertoires had been generated on a single sequencing platform. A separate validation cohort of some 130 different subjects was used in addition to the roughly 700-subject first cohort. Genome-wide SNP genotypes for about 55% of the roughly 670 donors were used in a later genetic analysis, which treated that subset as a discovery cohort. Donor age, sex, ethnicity and CMV serostatus were collected together with the repertoire data. In a later analysis, previously published TCR beta repertoires from about 670 donors were re-analyzed and high-resolution HLA genotyping was added so that TCR occurrence patterns could be studied. An earlier analysis of around 580 of the donors used high-throughput TCR beta sequencing to judge whether each TCR beta V gene segment behaved as functional or pseudogenic. Rather than using new phenotypic data, the later analysis identified candidate immune exposures from TCR beta sequences and from how often those sequences occurred across donors. Because of strong linkage in the cohort, roughly five DR-DQ haplotypes were treated as single units for association and clustering. The number of donors typed differed by locus, with 629-630 for A, B, C, DRB1 and DQB1, roughly 520 for DQA1, 606 for DPA1, and around 450 for DPB1. About 280 gigabases of sequencing data and 78 million or so unique TCR sequences were included in an early release covering around 650 HLA-typed donors. Of the 350 to 450 genotyped donors, over 80% were placed in the genetic ancestry cluster associated with self-reported Caucasian donors. HLA typing included class I and class II loci at four-digit resolution. The study aimed to test whether signatures of past pathogen exposure could be identified by cataloging public T cell receptors. Overall study outcomes, separate from this receptor: The study listed 150 to 200 TCR beta chains as associated with cytomegalovirus. In this cohort, only TCR beta chains were sequenced, and detectable features were limited by the absence of alpha or paired-chain data. An earlier analysis of 587 of the donors showed that most TCR beta V segments appeared in productive rearrangements either about 87% or about 30% of the time, which broadly matched IMGT annotations. A cluster of highly shared sequence variants was judged likely to be a technical artifact of the sequencing pipeline. A later analysis found that HLA-associated TCR beta chains were more clonally expanded and had lower generation probabilities than equally common non-associated chains. Presence/absence analyses assumed roughly uniform sequencing depth across donors, an assumption that may not hold. V-gene and J-gene trimming of TCR beta chains was associated with a missense DCLRE1C variant in a later genetic analysis, and the association was replicated in an independent cohort. The authors suggested that the approach could potentially be generalized to other disease states and immunological phenotypes. Immune exposure information for the cohort was limited to CMV serostatus. Because counts were too low, 15 or so rarely observed V segments, including chromosome 9 orphons, were excluded from the earlier analysis of roughly 580 of the donors. Most TCR sequences were observed very rarely across donors, whereas some public TCRs were present in many individuals. A further reported finding was that TCR beta sequences accurately predicted the HLA-A and HLA-B alleles for most subjects in the first cohort. According to a later analysis, TCR association rates differed among HLA loci, with DRB1 alleles showing the most associated TCRs and HLA-C alleles showing the fewest. When HLA alleles, especially DR and DQ, strongly co-occurred, attributing TCR associations to individual alleles was difficult. In a later analysis, most CMV-associated TCR beta chains were found to appear HLA-restricted, with HLA associations seemingly driven largely by CMV exposure. Because HLA typing was missing for some donors at each locus, association tests included only the typed subset. Linkage disequilibrium might explain the correlated functional status among segregating V segments, but an unknown experimental factor could not be excluded. Cytomegalovirus status was reported to be diagnosed by the classifier with high specificity and sensitivity in both the original and validation cohorts. Three of the identified cytomegalovirus-associated TCR beta chains were confirmed in vitro to be specific for cytomegalovirus antigens. The 87-base-pair reads could not distinguish some IMGT-functional V segments, including TRBV6-2 and TRBV6-3, so those segments were excluded. Several of the top co-occurrence clusters appeared to be linked to parvovirus B19, influenza, CMV and Epstein-Barr virus, according to a later analysis. A later genetic analysis reported fewer N-insertions in productive TCRs among donors in an Asian-associated ancestry cluster than the roughly 640-donor mean. In a later analysis, some 17,000 TCR beta sequences were associated with specific HLA alleles at a false discovery rate of 0.05.

The germline V gene specifies SGHTA as CDR1 and FQGNSA as CDR2. Its CDR3 holds 14 amino acids, cysteine through phenylalanine. Only CDR3 DNA is held: 42 bases, read in frame from base 1. The germline ends are 12 bases apart after V is trimmed by 5 bases and J by 1 base. Concerning this clone itself: Its antigen remains undetermined. It has no much larger one-base neighbor in the sample; base qualities were not kept.

The cohort comprised 710 or so healthy bone marrow donors. At the time of sampling, all cohort members were nominally healthy, though unrecorded immune exposures were likely present. The donor tested CMV seronegative, placing the donor among the roughly 350 seronegative members of the cohort. A peripheral blood sample was collected from each donor, and TCR beta sequencing was performed on peripheral blood mononuclear cells. The Qiagen DNeasy Blood Extraction Kit was used to extract genomic DNA from the blood cell samples. Library prep was done by the immunoSEQ multiplex PCR assay. The multiplex PCR relied on a mix of 60 forward primers for TCR Vbeta segments and 13 reverse primers for TCR Jbeta segments. The CDR3 region of rearranged TCR beta genes was amplified from genomic DNA by a multiplex PCR assay. The amplified TCR beta libraries were sequenced on the Illumina HiSeq System as 87-base-pair reads. The authors' analysis ran thus. A later analysis tallied 80 million to 95 million unique TCR beta chains across the 700 or so repertoires, and some 10 million of those chains were shared by two or more donors. A nearest-neighbor algorithm error-corrected the raw reads and collapsed the reads into unique sequences, merging closely related sequences to remove PCR and sequencing errors. Alignment of CDR3 sequences to IMGT reference sequences was used to assign V, D and J gene segments. Each retained sequence needed at least a six-nucleotide match to both a V gene segment and a J gene segment. Rearrangements were classified as productive when the CDR3 lacked stop codons and remained in frame with V and J, and all other rearrangements were classified as non-productive. CDR3 was defined according to IMGT convention as the region running from the second conserved V-encoded cysteine to the conserved J-encoded phenylalanine. Sequences without an unambiguous match to a single V gene segment were excluded from the earlier analysis of about 600 of the donors. An earlier analysis of under 750 of the donors called V segments functional above 56.7% productive rearrangements and segregating when the between-donor standard deviation exceeded 5%. A statistical classification framework was developed to diagnose cytomegalovirus status using the catalog of TCR beta chain sequences. In a later analysis, TCR nucleotide sequences were compared against IMGT/GENE-DB human TR gene sequences so that V and J genes could be assigned. In a later analysis, CDR3 sequences and most-parsimonious VDJ recombination scenarios were assigned using the TCRdist pipeline. In a later analysis, each TCR beta chain was defined by its CDR3 amino acid sequence together with its V-gene family, and reads without a unique V-gene family were excluded. As a way to deal with suspected cross-contamination and a sequencing artifact, a later analysis dropped hundreds of nucleotide sequences that were highly shared and had low generation probability. A later analysis calculated a clonal expansion index for each public chain from normalized within-repertoire ranks of inferred template counts. In a later analysis, generation probabilities were computed with a VDJ recombination model fitted to out-of-frame rearrangements, and the resulting probabilities were checked against IGoR. In a later analysis, TCR-TCR, TCR-HLA and TCR-CMV co-occurrence was scored with hypergeometric tests, and a repertoire-size bias correction was applied to TCR pairs. False discovery rates were estimated in a later analysis by permuting HLA or CMV assignments 20 times. In a later analysis, co-occurring TCRs were grouped with DBSCAN, and TCRdist sequence similarity was added when clustering was performed within HLA-allele-positive subsets. Repertoires with fewer than 30,000 or more than 120,000 public chains were left out of co-occurrence clustering, as were a handful of repertoires with anomalous nucleotide sharing. The table comes from immuneACCESS by way of TCRdb, which keeps in-frame sequences with V and J called. Part of the clones is missing from these tables; in studies checked, under half for an unresolved V gene and the rest for unknown reasons. V and J calls and clone size are given by that table; D and trimming were obtained from the DNA. In all, the sample holds approximately 120,000 clones, and about 71% of those were seen once. The top ten constitute more than 2.5% of the sample.

Here the chain combines TRBV7-2 and TRBJ2-7; the D segment could be TRBD2, given 6 matching bases. The source is a woman in her forties or fifties in good health and CMV-seronegative. Sequences were obtained from PBMCs. CDR3 sequence: CASSPRGFSYEQYF. The DNA sequence is TGTGCCAGCAGCCCTCGGGGGTTTTCCTACGAGCAGTACTTC.